This TCR beta chain was captured by sequencing in a study of CD8+CD57+ T cells in acquired aplastic anemia. Study-level results: It was found that nearly 30 CD8+ CDR3 sequences were shared between patients and controls.

The TCR beta profiling, which covered VDJ combination and CDR3 sequence, was carried out using genomic DNA as the template. TCRdb passed the reads through MiXCR, listing each CDR3 protein once. Of about 160,000 distinct CDR3 sequences listed, about 48% are singletons. Germline V gene sequence: CDR1 SGHVS, CDR2 FNYEAQ. The CDR3 has 13 amino acids. V dropped 6 bases and J dropped 7 bases, with 12 bases sitting between them. This clonotype showed up many times. Antigen specificity is unknown. By flow cytometry, patients selected for sequencing had shown an expansion of CD8+CD57+ cells. The gene calls are TRBV7-6 and TRBJ1-4; tentatively, D is TRBD1 (5 bases). The sequence was collected from a human donor with aplastic anemia. Sequencing was done on a sample of sorted CD4+, CD8+, or CD8+CD57+ T cells (not recorded which) from PBMCs. CDR3 protein: CASRPGMGEKLFF. The CDR3 DNA reads TGTGCCAGCAGGCCAGGGATGGGTGAAAAACTGTTTTTT.